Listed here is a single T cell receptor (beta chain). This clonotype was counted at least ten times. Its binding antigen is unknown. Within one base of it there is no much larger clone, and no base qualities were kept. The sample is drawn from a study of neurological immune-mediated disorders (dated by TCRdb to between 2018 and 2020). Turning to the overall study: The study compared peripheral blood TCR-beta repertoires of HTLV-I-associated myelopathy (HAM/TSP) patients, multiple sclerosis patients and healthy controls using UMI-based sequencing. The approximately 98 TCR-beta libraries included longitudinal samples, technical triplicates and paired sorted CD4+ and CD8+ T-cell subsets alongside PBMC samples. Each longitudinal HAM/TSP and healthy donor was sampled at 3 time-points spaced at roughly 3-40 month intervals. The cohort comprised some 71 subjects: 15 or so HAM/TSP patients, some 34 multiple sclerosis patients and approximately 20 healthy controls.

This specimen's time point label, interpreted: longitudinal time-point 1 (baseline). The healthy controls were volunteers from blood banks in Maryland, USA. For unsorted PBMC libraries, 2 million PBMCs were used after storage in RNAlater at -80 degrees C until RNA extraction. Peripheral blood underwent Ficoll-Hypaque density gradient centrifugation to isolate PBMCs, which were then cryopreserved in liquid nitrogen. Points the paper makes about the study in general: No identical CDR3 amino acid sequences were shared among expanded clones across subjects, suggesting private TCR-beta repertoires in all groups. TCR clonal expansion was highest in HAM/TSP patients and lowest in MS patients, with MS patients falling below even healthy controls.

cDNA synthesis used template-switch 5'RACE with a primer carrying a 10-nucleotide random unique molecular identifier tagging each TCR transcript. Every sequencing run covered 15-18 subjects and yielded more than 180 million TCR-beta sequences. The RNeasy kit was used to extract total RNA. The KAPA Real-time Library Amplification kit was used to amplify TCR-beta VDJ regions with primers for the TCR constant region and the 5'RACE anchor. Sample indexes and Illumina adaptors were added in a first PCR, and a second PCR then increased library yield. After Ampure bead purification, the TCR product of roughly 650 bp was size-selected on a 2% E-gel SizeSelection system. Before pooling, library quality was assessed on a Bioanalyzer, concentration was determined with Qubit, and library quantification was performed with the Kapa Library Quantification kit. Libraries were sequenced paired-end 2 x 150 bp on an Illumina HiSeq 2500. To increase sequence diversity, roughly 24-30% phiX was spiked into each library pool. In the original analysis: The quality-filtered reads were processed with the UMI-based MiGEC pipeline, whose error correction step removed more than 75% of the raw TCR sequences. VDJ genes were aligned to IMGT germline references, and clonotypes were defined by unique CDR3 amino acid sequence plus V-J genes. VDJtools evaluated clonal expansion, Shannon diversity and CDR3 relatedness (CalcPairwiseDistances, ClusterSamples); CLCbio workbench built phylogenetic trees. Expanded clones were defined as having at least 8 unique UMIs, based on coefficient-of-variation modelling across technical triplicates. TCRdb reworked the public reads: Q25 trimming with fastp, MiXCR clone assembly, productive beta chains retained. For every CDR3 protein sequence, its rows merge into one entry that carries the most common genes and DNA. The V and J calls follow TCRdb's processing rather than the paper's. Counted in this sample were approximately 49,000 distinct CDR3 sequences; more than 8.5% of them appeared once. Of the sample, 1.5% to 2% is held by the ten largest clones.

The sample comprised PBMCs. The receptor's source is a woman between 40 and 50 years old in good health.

The CDR3 protein is CASSPTLAGSTDTQYF. The nucleotide sequence reads TGCGCCAGCAGCCCAACTCTAGCGGGATCCACAGATACGCAGTATTTT. Recombination connected TRBV5-1 to TRBJ2-3, with 9 middle bases fitting TRBD2. Looking up the germline V gene yields CDR1 SGHRS and CDR2 YFSETQ. Trimming leaves V shorter by 4 bases and J shorter by 2 bases, with the junction holding 8 bases beyond the gene matches. The CDR3 measures 16 amino acids from cysteine to phenylalanine. Here the CDR3 DNA is all that survives: 48 bases in frame from base 1. Beyond the CDR3, the reference TRBV5-1 and TRBJ2-3 genes provide the residues; the full variable domain reads: KAGVTQTPRYLIKTRGQQVTLSCSPISGHRSVSWYQQTPGQGLQFLFEYFSETQRNKGNFPGRFSGRQFSNSRSEMNVSTLELGDSALYLCASSPTLAGSTDTQYFGPGTRLTVL.